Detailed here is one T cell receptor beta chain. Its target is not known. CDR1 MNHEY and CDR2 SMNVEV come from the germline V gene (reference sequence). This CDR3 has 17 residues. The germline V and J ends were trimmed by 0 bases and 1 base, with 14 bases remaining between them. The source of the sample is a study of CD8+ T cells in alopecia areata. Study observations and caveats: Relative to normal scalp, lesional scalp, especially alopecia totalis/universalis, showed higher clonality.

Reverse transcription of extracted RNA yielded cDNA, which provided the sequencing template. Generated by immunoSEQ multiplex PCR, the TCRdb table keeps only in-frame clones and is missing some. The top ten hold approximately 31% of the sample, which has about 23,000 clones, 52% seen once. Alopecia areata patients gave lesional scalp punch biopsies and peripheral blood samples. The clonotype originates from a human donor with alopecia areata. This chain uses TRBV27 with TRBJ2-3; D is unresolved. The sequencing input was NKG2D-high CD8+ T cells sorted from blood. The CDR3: CASSLSFQASGTDTQYF. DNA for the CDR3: TGTGCCAGCAGTTTATCGTTTCAGGCTAGTGGCACAGATACGCAGTATTTT.